This T cell receptor beta chain was sequenced for a study of regulatory T cells in long-lasting Graves disease (dated by TCRdb to about 2021). Looking at the study overall: Persistent Graves' disease meant more than 5 years of antithyroid drug treatment with TSH receptor autoantibodies that stayed positive. Peripheral blood TCR sequencing and RNA sequencing compared persistent Graves' disease patients with newly diagnosed Graves' disease patients. The study was conducted in China and was registered as a clinical trial. A total of roughly 35 samples underwent TCR sequencing: around 13 from persistent and around 20 from newly diagnosed Graves' disease patients. In the clinical cohort, patients with persistent Graves' disease had used antithyroid drugs for an average of about 9.3 years.

The time point label for this specimen denotes: persistent/refractory GD, antithyroid drugs over 5 years with positive TRAb. RNA was extracted from PBMCs in TRIzol for both TCR sequencing and RNA sequencing. The diagnosis of Graves' disease was made according to American Thyroid Association guidelines. Recruitment of patients was carried out at an endocrinology department in Xi'an, China. Each patient gave approximately 8.8 milliliters of peripheral blood, collected in an EDTA anticoagulant tube. Ficoll Paque Plus density gradient separation was used to isolate PBMCs, and no additional T cell sorting was done. An Agilent 2100 Bioanalyzer and agarose gel were used to check RNA quality, while a NanoDrop 2000 measured RNA concentration. Study-level results and caveats: The small sample size was acknowledged by the authors as a limitation that may reduce accuracy. Sequencing and analysis were limited to the TCR beta chain. Lower TCR Shannon entropy and fewer highly expanded clones were observed in persistent Graves' disease patients than in newly diagnosed patients, which suggested clonal expansion. Peripheral blood alone was examined, since thyroid tissue, which constituted the primary lesion, could not be accessed. More public clonotypes were shared among persistent patients (roughly 2,700) than among newly diagnosed patients (966).

Receptors were amplified or captured by multiplex PCR. Data came from an Illumina HiSeq 4000. CDR3 regions were amplified by Arm-PCR with iRepertoire HTBI primers to construct TCR beta libraries. Before sequencing, the PCR products went through gel purification. The original pipeline was this. Across samples, 62 TRBV and roughly 15 TRBJ segments were identified and used for gene usage analysis of CDR3 amino acid clonotypes. COPE and FqMerger were used to merge filtered high-quality paired reads into contigs. BLAST was used to align contigs to IMGT TRBV, TRBD and TRBJ reference genes, with CDR3 defined following IMGT. Clonotypes above 0.1% frequency were classified as highly expanded clones. Shannon entropy was used to measure repertoire diversity, and the Gini coefficient was used to measure V-J evenness. Public clonotypes were defined as clonotypes shared by more than one individual. The public reads were quality trimmed at Q25 with fastp and then assembled into clones with MiXCR by TCRdb, keeping productive beta chains. Entries that share a CDR3 protein sequence are merged under the most common genes and DNA. The V and J calls come from TCRdb's annotation, not from the publication. For this sample the table gives about 470,000 distinct CDR3 sequences, of which under 25% were detected only once. Together, the top ten hold about 7.8% of the sample.

This clonotype appeared many times. Its cognate antigen has yet to be identified. Base-call qualities are not available, and no considerably larger clone is one nucleotide away. This TCR came from a female donor with Graves disease. Sequences were derived from peripheral blood mononuclear cells (PBMCs), sampled when the disease was refractory, from a patient treated with antithyroid drugs.

The nucleotide sequence is TGCGCCAGCAGCTTGTCAGGGGGCGCCTATAATTCACCCCTCCACTTT. This encodes CASSLSGGAYNSPLHF. The chain links TRBV5-1 with TRBJ1-6; TRBD1 matches 8 bases in the middle. The CDR3 goes from the cysteine to the phenylalanine over 16 residues. The CDR3 DNA has 48 bases and is translated from base 1. Compared with germline, V lacks 1 base and J lacks 2 bases; bases without a gene match: 2. Taken from the germline V gene, the CDR1 and CDR2 loops are SGHRS and YFSETQ.